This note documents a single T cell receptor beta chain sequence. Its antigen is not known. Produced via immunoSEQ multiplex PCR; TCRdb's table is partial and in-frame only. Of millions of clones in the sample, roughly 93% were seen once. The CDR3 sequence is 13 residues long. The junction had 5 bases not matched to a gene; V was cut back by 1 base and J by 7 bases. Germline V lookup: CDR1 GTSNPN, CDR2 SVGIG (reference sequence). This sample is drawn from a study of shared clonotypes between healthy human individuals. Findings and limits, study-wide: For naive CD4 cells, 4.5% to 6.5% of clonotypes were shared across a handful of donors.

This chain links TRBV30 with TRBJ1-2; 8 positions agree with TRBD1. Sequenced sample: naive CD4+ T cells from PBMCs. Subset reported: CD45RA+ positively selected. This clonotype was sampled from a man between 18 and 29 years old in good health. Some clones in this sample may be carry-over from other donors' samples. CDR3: CAWSARGLSGYTF. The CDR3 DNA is TGTGCCTGGAGTGCCAGGGGGCTTTCTGGCTACACCTTC.